This TCR beta chain was sequenced during a study of blood T cells in healthy people across ages. For the second PCR, which ran for about 6 to 11 cycles, a sample-barcoded 5' primer and a J-beta primer mix were used. One entry per CDR3 protein results from TCRdb running MiXCR on the 5' RACE reads. The sample lists 700,000 to 900,000 distinct CDR3 sequences, 25% to 30% occurring once. This CDR3 is 13 amino acids long. The V end lost 3 bases, the J end lost 7 bases, and 12 bases lay between the germline ends. These data were also reused for a study on T cells of mothers and their children.

Sample: blood. The chain links TRBV12-3 or TRBV12-4 to TRBJ1-1; D not certain. This TCR came from a boy under 18 in good health. The CDR3 region is CASSFGPWSEAFF. The CDR3 DNA sequence: TGTGCCAGCAGTTTCGGCCCTTGGAGTGAAGCTTTCTTT.